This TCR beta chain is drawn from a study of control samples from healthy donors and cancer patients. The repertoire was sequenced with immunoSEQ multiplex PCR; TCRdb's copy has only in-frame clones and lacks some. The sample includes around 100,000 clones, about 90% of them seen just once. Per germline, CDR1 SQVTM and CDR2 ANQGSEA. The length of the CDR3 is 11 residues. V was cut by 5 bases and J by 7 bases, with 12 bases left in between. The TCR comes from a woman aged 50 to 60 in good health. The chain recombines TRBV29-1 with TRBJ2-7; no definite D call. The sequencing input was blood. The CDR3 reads CSVWRRREQYV. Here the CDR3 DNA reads TGCAGCGTTTGGAGACGACGGGAGCAGTACGTC.